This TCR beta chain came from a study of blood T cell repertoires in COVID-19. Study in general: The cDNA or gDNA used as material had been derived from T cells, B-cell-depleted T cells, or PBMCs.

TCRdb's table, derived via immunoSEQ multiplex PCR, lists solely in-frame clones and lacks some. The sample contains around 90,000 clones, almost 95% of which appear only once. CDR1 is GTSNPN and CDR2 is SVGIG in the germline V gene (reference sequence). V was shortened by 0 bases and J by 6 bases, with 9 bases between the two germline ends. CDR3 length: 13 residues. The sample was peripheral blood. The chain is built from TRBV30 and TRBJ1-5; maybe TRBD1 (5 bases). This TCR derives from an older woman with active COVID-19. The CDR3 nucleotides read TGTGCCTGGAGTGTACAGGACGGTCAGCCCCAGCATTTT. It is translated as CAWSVQDGQPQHF.